What follows is one TCR beta chain and its context. Its target antigen remains unknown. No much larger clone exists at a distance of one base, and base qualities are not known. Libraries were prepared through 5' RACE. TCRdb shows the sequencer as Illumina HiSeq 2000. Template switching introduced a universal primer binding site; the final cDNA contained a unique molecular identifier, enabling accurate counting of TCR cDNA molecules. First-strand cDNA for TCR alpha and beta chains was synthesized from specific primers in the conserved constant-segment region. Each cDNA library was double barcoded, with a SMART-Mk sample barcode plus Illumina barcodes, to control for contamination. TruSeq adapter sequences along with Illumina sample barcodes were introduced in two successive PCR steps. The TCR alpha and beta cDNA libraries were sequenced on the Illumina HiSeq platform using custom primers. The source study handled its data this way. MiGEC was used to process raw reads and extract unique molecular identifiers, and MiXCR was used to find CDR3 positions. Recombination models were inferred per individual with the repgenHMM and IGoR tools using an EM algorithm. The tcR package in R was used for shared clonotype analysis, with sharing normalized by the product of cloneset sizes. To study raw recombination free of thymic and clonal selection effects, out-of-frame nonproductive sequences were analyzed. TCRdb redid the processing of the public reads, applying fastp at Q25 and MiXCR, and retained in-frame beta chains. Rows are combined by CDR3 protein, so each entry shows the most common genes and DNA. These V and J calls are TCRdb output, not the study's own analysis. Here the sample has approximately 700,000 distinct CDR3 sequences; around a sixth occur a single time. Clones ranked in the top ten supply about an eighth of the sample.

The record originates from a study of identical twins (dated by TCRdb to the mid-2010s). About the investigation overall: The study deep-sequenced TCR alpha and beta repertoires from monozygotic twins, unrelated adults of various ages and cord blood to test whether fetal clonotypes persist. Replicate twin experiments were performed at different times using different library preparation protocols to rule out contamination.

Only healthy Caucasian donors were included. The twin cohort comprised three pairs of female monozygotic twins, all aged roughly 18 to 29 years. RNA for TCR libraries was isolated from peripheral blood mononuclear cells. Study-level results and caveats: Because the same donors could not be followed over many years, the conclusions relied on cross-sectional statistical analysis. Zero-insertion analyses could be partly confounded by invariant T cells such as MAIT and iNKT, although diverse VJ usage argued against such confounding for most clonotypes. Recombination models systematically underestimated out-of-frame TCR alpha sharing in monozygotic twins but agreed with sharing between unrelated individuals. Excess twin sharing in beta out-of-frame sequences was weaker because fewer shared sequences lowered the signal-to-noise ratio. Compared with coincidental sharing between unrelated individuals, out-of-frame TCR alpha sequences shared between twins had an excess of sequences with low generation probability. Fewer insertions were carried by abundant cord blood beta clonotypes, a similar but weaker trend appeared in young adult naive repertoires, and no such trend appeared in memory repertoires.

This sample was also put to use in a study of T cells expressing NK-cell markers. As the second publication notes: Three sorted T-cell subsets (CD3+CD56+NKG2C+, CD3+CD56+NKG2C- and CD3+CD56-NKG2C+) from several donors had their TCR beta-chain repertoires profiled. Of the eight sequenced donors, seven were found to be HCMV-seropositive and one was found to be HCMV-seronegative. To restrict sorting to alphabetaTCR-expressing T cells, an anti-gammadeltaTCR antibody was added in several experiments. In 5 to 7 donors, the dominant CD3+CD56+NKG2C+ clonotypes were found to rank among the top 10 CD8+ clonotypes and to make up roughly 1.0-7.5% of CD8+ T cells. Those dominant clonotypes were again the most abundant among CD3+CD56-NKG2C+ cells in four donors, at roughly 25-60.1%. It remained unclear whether the expanded NKG2C-expressing T cell clones were specific for HCMV antigens. The study sequenced eight donors, all healthy volunteers chosen at random: three men and five women. A commercial ELISA kit detecting HCMV-specific IgG in serum was used to determine HCMV serostatus. For five or six donors, unsorted PBMC were also used to sequence bulk peripheral blood T-cell repertoires. MIGEC was used to demultiplex reads and group the reads by UMI, and MiTCR was used to assemble and quantify clonotypes. To exclude erroneous sequences, any TCR cDNA sequence not supported by at least two reads was discarded. The tcR package was used for downstream repertoire analysis, and clonotypes were matched across fractions by CDR3 nucleotide sequence plus V segment. VDJmatch was used to annotate antigen specificity against VDJdb, with one amino acid substitution in CDR3 permitted.

The source of this sequence is a young woman in good health. The sequenced sample was PBMCs.

The nucleotide sequence is given as TGTGCCAGCAGTTACTCGAGAGACGTGCACGAGCAGTACTTC. Translation gives CASSYSRDVHEQYF. Recombination linked TRBV6-5 to TRBJ2-7; the D gene identity is not certain. Taken from the germline V gene, the CDR1 and CDR2 loops are MNHEY and SVGAGI. The CDR3 spans 14 residues, from the cysteine through the phenylalanine. Of the read, only the CDR3 DNA is kept; its 42 bases are in frame from base 1. V is shortened by 0 bases, J by 5 bases, and the region joining them spans 11 bases.